These 13 T cell receptor beta chains were sequenced from one sample in a study of blood T cell repertoires in COVID-19. Profiling relied on immunoSEQ multiplex PCR, and the TCRdb table lists in-frame clones only, not all of them. The sample lists 120,000 to 150,000 clones; around four fifths were seen once. The material sequenced was PBMCs or T cells enriched from blood (not recorded which). These receptors were taken from a woman between 45 and 65 years old with acute COVID-19.

The genes are TRBV27 and TRBJ1-1; 9 nucleotides match TRBD1. CDR1 and CDR2 from the germline V gene are MNHEY and SMNVEV (reference sequence). The CDR3 loop spans 15 amino acids. The ends lost 3 bases at V and 0 bases at J; junction bases unmatched: 2. As DNA, the CDR3 is TGTGCCAGCAGTTTTGGGACAGGGTTGAACACTGAAGCTTTCTTT. Translating gives CASSFGTGLNTEAFF.

This chain uses TRBV2 with TRBJ1-3; 8 positions agree with TRBD1. V lost 4 bases to trimming and J lost 0 bases; unmatched junction nucleotides: 5. There are 16 residues in the CDR3. Germline V gene sequence: CDR1 SNHLY, CDR2 FYNNEI. Here the CDR3 DNA reads TGTGCCAGCAGTGGGGGACAGGTTCGCTCTGGAAACACCATATATTTT. Its protein product is CASSGGQVRSGNTIYF.

This chain uses TRBV18 with TRBJ1-3; D remains unclear. Deletions cut 3 bases from V and 5 bases from J, with 11 bases between. The germline V gene encodes CDR1 KGHSH and CDR2 LQKENI. CDR3 size: 14 residues. The CDR3 protein is CASSPRDGRNTIYF. The CDR3 DNA reads as TGTGCCAGCTCACCCCGTGATGGCCGAAACACCATATATTTT.

V and J are TRBV6-1 and TRBJ2-7; TRBD1 agrees at 9 bases. Germline-derived CDR1 and CDR2 are MNHNS and SASEGT. The V gene end was trimmed by 7 bases and the J gene end by 3 bases; junction bases not matched to a gene: 10. There are 15 residues in the CDR3. As DNA, the CDR3 is TGTGCCAGCAATCGCCGGGACAGGGCCATCTACGAGCAGTACTTC. This encodes CASNRRDRAIYEQYF.

There are a few counts of this clone. The J gene is TRBJ2-3, the V gene TRBV6-5; perhaps TRBD2 as D (6 bases). Germline CDR1 is MNHEY and CDR2 is SVGAGI. Trimming left V 8 bases short and J 6 bases short, with 12 bases between. The CDR3 loop spans 12 amino acids. The CDR3 DNA reads TGTGCCAGCCGAGGCGGGGTGGATACGCAGTATTTT. Translating gives CASRGGVDTQYF.

The chain recombines TRBV7-3 with TRBJ2-1, with D maybe TRBD1 (6 bases). From germline, CDR1 is SGHTA and CDR2 FQGTGA. The ends were cut back, 5 bases at V and 8 bases at J, with 16 bases in the middle. The CDR3 extends over 14 amino acids. DNA of the CDR3: TGTGCCAGCAGCAGGGGGTCGAGTAACTATGAGCAGTTCTTC. Translated, it gives CASSRGSSNYEQFF.

The chain links TRBV7-2 to TRBJ1-1; possibly TRBD1 for D (6 bases). The CDR3 has 14 amino acids. Germline values: CDR1 SGHTA, CDR2 FQGNSA. V lost 1 base to trimming and J lost 6 bases, with 12 bases between them. Here the CDR3 reads CASSLVHRDPEAFF. The CDR3 coding sequence is TGTGCCAGCAGCTTAGTTCACAGGGACCCTGAAGCTTTCTTT.

The rearrangement links TRBV6-2 or TRBV6-3 to TRBJ2-3; 14 nucleotides align to TRBD2. Germline V gives CDR1 MNHEY, CDR2 SVGEGT. The V segment lost 4 bases and the J segment 5 bases; nucleotides outside the gene matches: 5. The CDR3 is 16 amino acids. The CDR3 spells CASSSQGLAGGDTQYF. The CDR3 region has the DNA TGTGCCAGCAGTTCTCAAGGACTAGCGGGAGGAGATACGCAGTATTTT.

The chain employs TRBV24-1 and TRBJ2-7; 7 bases align to TRBD1. Germline CDR1 KGHDR, CDR2 SFDVKD. V trimming: 4 bases; J trimming: 1 base; junction bases outside the gene matches: 12. This CDR3 has 17 amino acids. The CDR3: CATSDPTGTAQSYEQYF. CDR3 nucleotide sequence: TGTGCCACCAGTGACCCGACCGGGACAGCTCAATCCTACGAGCAGTACTTC.

This chain uses TRBV2 with TRBJ2-1, with D unresolved. Per the germline V gene, CDR1 is SNHLY and CDR2 is FYNNEI. The CDR3 contains 14 residues. The germline V and J ends were trimmed by 10 bases and 3 bases, with 16 bases remaining between them. The CDR3 region is CATKKASDYNEQFF. The CDR3 bases are TGTGCCACCAAAAAAGCGAGTGACTACAATGAGCAGTTCTTC.

For the CDR3, the DNA is TGTGCCAGCAGCCAAGAGCCGGGGACTAATGAAAAACTGTTTTTT. This encodes CASSQEPGTNEKLFF. The rearrangement links TRBV4-2 to TRBJ1-4; no clear D gene. Germline V gene sequence: CDR1 LGHNA, CDR2 YNFKEQ. The CDR3 runs 15 residues. Trimming removed 0 bases at V and 2 bases at J, with 7 bases between.

V gene TRBV2 combines with J gene TRBJ1-2, with a possible D match to TRBD1 (5 bases). Between the trimmed V and J ends, which lost 7 bases and 2 bases, there was a span of 11 bases. CDR1 is SNHLY and CDR2 is FYNNEI in the germline V gene. The CDR3 is 13 amino acids. CDR3 nucleotide sequence: TGTGCCAGCAAGTCGCAGGGAAACTATGGCTACACCTTC. It codes for CASKSQGNYGYTF.

The chain employs TRBV10-1 and TRBJ2-3; 9 bases are a match to TRBD2. J was trimmed by 5 bases and V by 3 bases; bases with no gene match: 3. The CDR3 contains 14 residues. Per the germline V gene, CDR1 is WNHNN and CDR2 is SYGVQD (reference sequence). The CDR3 DNA is TGCGCCAGCAGTGACGCGGGGGGGCGAGATACGCAGTATTTT. This sequence encodes CASSDAGGRDTQYF.